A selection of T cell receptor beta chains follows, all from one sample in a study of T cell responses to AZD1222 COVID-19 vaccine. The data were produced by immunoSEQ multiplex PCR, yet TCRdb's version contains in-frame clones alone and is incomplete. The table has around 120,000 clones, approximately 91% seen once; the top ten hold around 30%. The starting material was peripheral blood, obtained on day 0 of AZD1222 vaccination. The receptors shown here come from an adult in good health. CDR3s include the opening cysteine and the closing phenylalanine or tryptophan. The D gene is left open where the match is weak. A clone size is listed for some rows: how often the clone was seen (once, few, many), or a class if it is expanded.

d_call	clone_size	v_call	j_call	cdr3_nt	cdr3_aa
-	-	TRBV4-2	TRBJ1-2	TGTGCCAGCAGCCAAGAACGACAGAACTATGGCTACACCTTC	CASSQERQNYGYTF
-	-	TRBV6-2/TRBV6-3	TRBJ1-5	TGTGCCAGCAGGCCTTCAGGGTCCGTAAGGGATCAGCATTTT	CASRPSGSVRDQHF
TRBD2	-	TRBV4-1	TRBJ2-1	TGCGCCAGCAGCCGGGAACCGCTAGCGGTGGTCTACAATGAGCAGTTCTTC	CASSREPLAVVYNEQFF
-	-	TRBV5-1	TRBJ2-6	TGCGCCAGCAGCTTGGCCAAAGGGTCTGGGGCCAACGTCCTGACTTTC	CASSLAKGSGANVLTF
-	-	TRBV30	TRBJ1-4	TGTGCCTGGAGTGAATTCGGCAGGGTCGGAGAAAAACTGTTTTTT	CAWSEFGRVGEKLFF
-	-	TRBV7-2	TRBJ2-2	TGTGCCAGCACGGGCCGGGCGAACACCGGGGAGCTGTTTTTT	CASTGRANTGELFF
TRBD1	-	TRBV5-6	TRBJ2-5	TGTGCCAGCAGCCCGACGACAGGGCCCCAAGAGACCCAGTACTTC	CASSPTTGPQETQYF
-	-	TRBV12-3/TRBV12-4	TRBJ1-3	TGTGCCAGCAGTTTGAAAAACACCATATATTTT	CASSLKNTIYF
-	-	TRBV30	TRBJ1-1	TGTGCCTGGAGTACAAGCAACACTGAAGCTTTCTTT	CAWSTSNTEAFF
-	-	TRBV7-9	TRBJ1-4	TGTGCCAGCAGCTTGGGACTGATTAATGAAAAACTGTTTTTT	CASSLGLINEKLFF
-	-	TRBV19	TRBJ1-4	TGTGCCAGTAAGCACAGACCAAATGAAAAACTGTTTTTT	CASKHRPNEKLFF
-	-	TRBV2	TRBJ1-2	TGTGCCGGGGCACAGCGGGAGTTTGGCTACACCTTC	CAGAQREFGYTF
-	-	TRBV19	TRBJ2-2	TGTGCCAGTAGCACAGGGCCGCCCGGGGAGCTGTTTTTT	CASSTGPPGELFF
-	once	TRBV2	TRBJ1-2	TGTGCCAGCAGCCGAGACTATGGCTACACCTTC	CASSRDYGYTF
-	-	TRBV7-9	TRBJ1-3	TGTGCCAGCAGCTCCTCAGGCTCCAGGGCCATATATTTT	CASSSSGSRAIYF
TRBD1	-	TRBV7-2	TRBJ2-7	TGTGCCAGCAGTCCCGGACAGGGTCCCTACGAGCAGTACTTC	CASSPGQGPYEQYF